Listed here are 21 T cell receptor beta chains from one sample, sequenced in a study of beta chain features in type 1 diabetes. Study-wide points: Type 1 diabetes patients had moderately but significantly shorter TCRB CDR3s in all four CD4+ subsets.

The antigens for these receptors are not known. As every portion of the isolated RNA was reverse transcribed, the sequencing read expressed TCRB transcripts. Sequencing used immunoSEQ multiplex PCR; TCRdb keeps in-frame clones, though not all of them. The sample gives more than 95,000 clones, approximately 15% of which show up once; roughly 2.6% is in the top ten. The material sequenced was central memory CD4+ T cells from blood. The receptors stem from a man aged 18-30 years with type 1 diabetes.

This clone was found a few times. The chain couples TRBV6-5 to TRBJ2-1, with 8 bases matching TRBD2. Germline values: CDR1 MNHEY, CDR2 SVGAGI. The CDR3 sequence is 15 residues long. The ends lost 6 bases at V and 5 bases at J; junction bases unmatched: 9. As DNA, the CDR3 is TGTGCCAGCAGAGGACTCGCGGGAGGAAACAATGAGCAGTTCTTC. Protein: CASRGLAGGNNEQFF.

This clone was observed a few times. This rearrangement joins TRBV6-5 to TRBJ2-5; D tentatively reads TRBD1 or TRBD2 (5 bases each). Trimming stripped 6 bases from V and 13 bases from J, with 15 bases between. CDR1 and CDR2 (germline): MNHEY, SVGAGI. The CDR3 extends over 11 amino acids. CDR3 loop: CASSQRGVRYF. CDR3 nucleotides: TGTGCCAGCAGCCAAAGAGGGGTTAGGTACTTC.

The table lists this clone with many counts. The V call is TRBV25-1, the J call TRBJ2-3, with D perhaps matching TRBD1 or TRBD2 (6 bases each). The CDR3 loop spans 14 amino acids. Per germline, CDR1 MGHDK and CDR2 SYGVNS. Trimming stripped 8 bases from V and 1 base from J, with 13 bases between. The DNA of the CDR3 is TGTGCCAGCTCCCCGGAGGGGGGCACAGATACGCAGTATTTT. It codes for CASSPEGGTDTQYF.

In this sample, this clone turned up many times. CDR3 nucleotides: TGTGCCATCAGTGAGTTCAACAGGGGGAACACTGAAGCTTTCTTT. Translation gives CAISEFNRGNTEAFF. The chain links TRBV10-3 to TRBJ1-1, with 7 bases identical to TRBD1. The V segment lost 1 base and the J segment 1 base; nucleotides outside the gene matches: 3. Germline V gene lookup returns CDR1 ENHRY and CDR2 SYGVKD. This CDR3 contains 15 residues.

The CDR3 protein is CASSLQGTGTEAFF. The CDR3 bases are TGTGCCAGCAGCCTCCAGGGGACGGGCACTGAAGCTTTCTTT. This chain joins TRBV28 and TRBJ1-1, with D possibly being TRBD1 (6 bases). V was cut by 6 bases and J by 4 bases, with 15 bases left in between. The germline V gene has CDR1 MDHEN and CDR2 SYDVKM. This CDR3 has 14 amino acids.

The sample holds a few counts of this clone. The V gene is TRBV9, the J gene TRBJ2-1, with D unresolved. The germline V gene encodes CDR1 SGDLS and CDR2 YYNGEE. The ends were cut back, 4 bases at V and 0 bases at J, with 17 bases in the middle. This CDR3 is built from 17 residues. This CDR3 is CASSPVVDAYSYNEQFF. The CDR3 DNA sequence: TGTGCCAGCAGCCCCGTGGTTGATGCCTACTCCTACAATGAGCAGTTCTTC. Combining the CDR3 with reference TRBV9 and TRBJ2-1 gives the whole variable domain DSGVTQTPKHLITATGQRVTLRCSPRSGDLSVYWYQQSLDQGLQFLIQYYNGEERAKGNILERFSAQQFPDLHSELNLSSLELGDSALYFCASSPVVDAYSYNEQFFGPGTRLTVL.

This clone appeared a few times. This chain uses TRBV29-1 with TRBJ1-1; 9 bases are a match to TRBD1. V lost 8 bases to trimming and J lost 0 bases; unmatched junction nucleotides: 7. The CDR3 has 14 residues. CDR1 and CDR2 from the germline V gene are SQVTM and ANQGSEA. The CDR3: CSTGTGILNTEAFF. In DNA form, the CDR3 reads TGCAGCACTGGGACAGGGATTCTGAACACTGAAGCTTTCTTT.

There are many counts of this clone. The chain is built from TRBV14 and TRBJ2-6, with D perhaps TRBD1 (6 bases). The CDR3 is 15 amino acids. The V end was cut by 4 bases, the J end by 0 bases, with 7 bases between. From germline, CDR1 is SGHDN and CDR2 FVKESK. For the CDR3, the DNA is TGTGCCAGCAGCCTCAGGGGCTCTGGGGCCAACGTCCTGACTTTC. Amino acid sequence: CASSLRGSGANVLTF.

This chain joins TRBV28 and TRBJ2-3, with D maybe TRBD2 (6 bases). The ends were cut back, 1 base at V and 8 bases at J, with 7 bases in the middle. The CDR3 is 12 amino acids. Germline CDR1 and CDR2: MDHEN and SYDVKM. CDR3 in DNA: TGTGCCAGCAGTTTATTGCGGGGTACGCAGTATTTT. This encodes CASSLLRGTQYF.

The V call is TRBV13, the J call TRBJ1-5, with D perhaps TRBD1 (5 bases). Trimming removed 3 bases from V and 9 bases from J, with 12 bases in between. The CDR3 spans 13 residues. CDR1 and CDR2 from the germline V gene are PRHDT and FYEKMQ (reference sequence). CDR3 nucleotide sequence: TGTGCCAGCAGCTTGAGACAGTCTTTGCCCCAGCATTTT. Residues: CASSLRQSLPQHF. The entire variable domain, with the rest obtained from reference TRBV13 and TRBJ1-5, is as follows: AAGVIQSPRHLIKEKRETATLKCYPIPRHDTVYWYQQGPGQDPQFLISFYEKMQSDKGSIPDRFSAQQFSDYHSELNMSSLELGDSALYFCASSLRQSLPQHFGDGTRLSIL.

The CDR3 nucleotides read TGTGCCAGCAGCTACAGACTAGCGGGGCGCTACAATGAGCAGTTCTTC. It specifies CASSYRLAGRYNEQFF. This chain uses TRBV13 with TRBJ2-1, with TRBD2 identical over 11 bases. The germline gives CDR1 PRHDT, CDR2 FYEKMQ (reference sequence). This CDR3 contains 16 residues. V lost 4 bases, J lost 3 bases, and 5 bases stayed unmatched.

In this sample, this clone turned up a few times. The chain joins TRBV5-1 to TRBJ2-7; 8 bases fit TRBD2. V lost 6 bases to trimming and J lost 0 bases; unmatched junction nucleotides: 5. The CDR3 is 14 amino acids. Per the germline V gene, CDR1 is SGHRS and CDR2 is YFSETQ. The CDR3 here is CASTIAGSSYEQYF. The CDR3 DNA reads TGCGCCAGCACCATAGCGGGGAGCTCCTACGAGCAGTACTTC.

This clone was picked up a small number of times. The rearrangement links TRBV5-1 to TRBJ2-7; the match to TRBD1 covers 9 bases. Germline assignment: CDR1 SGHRS and CDR2 YFSETQ. CDR3 length: 15 residues. V shed 3 bases, J shed 3 bases, and the junction held 7 bases outside the gene matches. The DNA of the CDR3 is TGCGCCAGCAGCTCCCCTGGGGGACAGGGCTACGAGCAGTACTTC. Amino acid sequence: CASSSPGGQGYEQYF.

The chain carries TRBV28 and TRBJ1-6, with a possible D match to TRBD1 (5 bases). The CDR3 extends over 14 amino acids. From germline, CDR1 is MDHEN and CDR2 SYDVKM. Between the trimmed V and J ends, which lost 2 bases and 5 bases, there was a span of 7 bases. The CDR3 coding sequence is TGTGCCAGCAGTTTAGCAGGGAATAATTCACCCCTCCACTTT. This sequence encodes CASSLAGNNSPLHF.

There are many counts of this clone. The chain employs TRBV10-3 and TRBJ2-2, with D maybe TRBD1 (6 bases). V was trimmed by 5 bases and J by 7 bases, leaving 11 bases between them. The CDR3 has 13 amino acids. Germline loops: CDR1 ENHRY, CDR2 SYGVKD. CDR3 DNA: TGTGCCATCAGTAAAAAGGACAGCGGGGAGCTGTTTTTT. It specifies CAISKKDSGELFF.

V and J are TRBV29-1 and TRBJ1-5; TRBD1 matches 9 bases. Germline assignment: CDR1 SQVTM and CDR2 ANQGSEA. CDR3 length equals 14 residues. J gave up 7 bases and V 6 bases, and 10 bases lay outside the gene matches. The CDR3 region has the DNA TGCAGCGTCGCTCGACAGGGGGTCGGCCAGCCCCAGCATTTT. Protein product: CSVARQGVGQPQHF.

In its sample, this clone was seen many times. The CDR3 region has the DNA TGTGCCAGCAGCCAACAAAAGGGTTATGGCTACACCTTC. Protein product: CASSQQKGYGYTF. The rearrangement links TRBV16 to TRBJ1-2; D remains unclear. CDR1 and CDR2 from the germline V gene are KGHSY and FQNENV. This CDR3 region has 13 residues. The V end lost 2 bases, the J end lost 5 bases, and 9 bases lay between the germline ends.

This clone was seen a handful of times. Other DNA sequences in this sample translate to the same CDR3. This chain joins TRBV7-9 and TRBJ2-3, with unresolved D. Germline CDR1 and CDR2: SEHNR and FQNEAQ (reference sequence). V lost 1 base to trimming and J lost 0 bases, with 5 bases between them. CDR3 length equals 14 residues. CDR3 sequence: CASSLGLSTDTQYF. CDR3 DNA: TGTGCCAGCAGCTTAGGACTGAGCACAGATACGCAGTATTTT. The full variable domain, rest sourced from reference TRBV7-9 and TRBJ2-3, is DTGVSQNPRHKITKRGQNVTFRCDPISEHNRLYWYRQTLGQGPEFLTYFQNEAQLEKSRLLSDRFSAERPKGSFSTLEIQRTEQGDSAMYLCASSLGLSTDTQYFGPGTRLTVL.

This clone was detected a few times. The rearrangement joins TRBV5-4 to TRBJ2-5, with D possibly matching TRBD2 (7 bases). Trimming shortened V by 0 bases and J by 1 base, and 13 bases separated the two germline ends. The CDR3 extends over 16 amino acids. Germline loops: CDR1 SGHNT, CDR2 YYREEE (reference sequence). The CDR3 sequence is CASSLGWAGAQETQYF. The CDR3 nucleotides read TGTGCCAGCAGCTTGGGGTGGGCGGGGGCCCAAGAGACCCAGTACTTC. Combining the CDR3 with reference TRBV5-4 and TRBJ2-5 gives the whole variable domain ETGVTQSPTHLIKTRGQQVTLRCSSQSGHNTVSWYQQALGQGPQFIFQYYREEENGRGNFPPRFSGLQFPNYSSELNVNALELDDSALYLCASSLGWAGAQETQYFGPGTRLLVL.

The V gene is TRBV7-2, the J gene TRBJ2-7, with TRBD2 matching 7 bases. Per the germline V gene, CDR1 is SGHTA and CDR2 is FQGNSA. With 3 bases clipped from V and 2 bases from J, the junction kept 1 base outside the gene matches. This CDR3 contains 13 residues. The CDR3 region is CASSFGRAYEQYF. DNA of the CDR3: TGTGCCAGCAGCTTTGGGAGGGCCTACGAGCAGTACTTC.

This clone was observed a few times. This rearrangement joins TRBV18 to TRBJ2-2, with D possibly TRBD2 on 5 matching bases. This CDR3 is built from 14 residues. Germline-derived CDR1 and CDR2 are KGHSH and LQKENI. Trimming shortened V by 1 base and J by 5 bases, and 8 bases separated the two germline ends. The CDR3 DNA reads as TGTGCCAGCTCACCACGATCGGGAACCGGGGAGCTGTTTTTT. Protein product: CASSPRSGTGELFF.